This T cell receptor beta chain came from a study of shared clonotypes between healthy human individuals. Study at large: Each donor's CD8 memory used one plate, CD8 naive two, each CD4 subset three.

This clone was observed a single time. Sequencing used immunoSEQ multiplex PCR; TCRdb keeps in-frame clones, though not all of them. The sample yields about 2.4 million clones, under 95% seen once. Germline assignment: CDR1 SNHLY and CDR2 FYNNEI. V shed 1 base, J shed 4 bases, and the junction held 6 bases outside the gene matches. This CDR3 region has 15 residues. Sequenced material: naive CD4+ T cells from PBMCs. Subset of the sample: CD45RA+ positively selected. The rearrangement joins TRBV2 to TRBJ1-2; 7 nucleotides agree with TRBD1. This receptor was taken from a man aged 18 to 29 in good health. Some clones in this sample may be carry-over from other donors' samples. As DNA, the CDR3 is TGTGCCAGCAGTGAAGGACAGGGAGTATTCTATGGCTACACCTTC. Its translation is CASSEGQGVFYGYTF.